This T cell receptor (beta chain) was captured in a study of T cells in pancreatic ductal adenocarcinoma. For this clone: Antigen unknown.

No neoadjuvant therapy was given to the selected pancreatic ductal adenocarcinoma patients before their surgery. Whole-study results and caveats: The resected pancreatic cancer cohort was biased toward the minority with early-stage disease. Compared with tumor, blood showed more total productive templates and roughly 8-fold more clonotypes.

Measured with immunoSEQ multiplex PCR; TCRdb has only the in-frame clones, and not every one. The table lists approximately 16,000 clones, about 90% of them singletons. The CDR3 runs to 18 residues. Germline CDR1 MDHEN, CDR2 SYDVKM. J was trimmed by 0 bases and V by 3 bases; bases with no gene match: 8. The V and J genes are TRBV28 and TRBJ2-3; 11 bases are shared with TRBD2. The sample was PBMCs. This sequence was found in a human donor with pancreatic ductal adenocarcinoma. CDR3 nucleotide sequence: TGTGCCAGCAGTTTCCTAGCGGGAGGACTAAGAAGCACAGATACGCAGTATTTT. This translates into CASSFLAGGLRSTDTQYF.